The text below deals with one TCR beta chain. Its antigen is not known. The source of the sample is a study of cytomegalovirus exposure and HLA in healthy donors. Losses at the gene ends were 10 bases for V and 1 base for J; bases not matched to a gene: 14. The CDR3 is 17 amino acids. Germline V gene lookup returns CDR1 SGHTA and CDR2 FQGTGA. Notes on the study in general: Later, an analysis showed that TCR beta chains associated with HLA were more clonally expanded than others that were equally common.

Primers: 60 Vbeta forward and 13 Jbeta reverse. Assay: immunoSEQ multiplex PCR; the TCRdb copy retains only in-frame clones and omits some. The table records fewer than 140,000 clones, approximately 70% of them present only once. Sequencing was carried out using PBMCs. The chain uses TRBV7-3 and TRBJ1-5; 9 nucleotides align to TRBD1. This TCR came from a boy aged 5-17 years in good health and CMV-seronegative. The CDR3 DNA follows: TGTGCCATCTGTGGGGACAGGGTTTTTTTAAGCAATCAGCCCCAGCATTTT. Protein sequence: CAICGDRVFLSNQPQHF.